This T cell receptor (beta chain) was identified during a study of neurological immune-mediated disorders. The study built sorted libraries from around 1 million CD4+ or CD8+ T cells. CDR1 is DFQATT and CDR2 is SNEGSKA in the germline V gene (reference sequence). After removal of 3 bases from V and 5 bases from J, the junction contained 10 bases not matched to a gene. This CDR3 comprises 15 residues. A 10-nucleotide random UMI tagged transcripts in template-switch 5'RACE cDNA synthesis. Each CDR3 protein gets one entry after TCRdb re-called the 5' RACE reads with MiXCR. In the table there are about 21,000 distinct CDR3 sequences, 6.2% of which are singletons. Ten or more counts support this clonotype. Its antigen is as yet unknown. Study outcomes and limitations: The study found the most TCR clonal expansion in HTLV-1-associated myelopathy and the least in multiple sclerosis, below healthy controls. Private repertoires in all groups were suggested by the absence of shared CDR3 amino acid sequences among expanded clones across subjects.

The sequence derives from a man younger than 30 in good health. V gene TRBV20-1 combines with J gene TRBJ1-2; TRBD1 matches at 9 bases. Sample: CD8+ T cells from blood. Written as DNA, the CDR3 is TGCAGTGCTAGCAGGGACAGGGTTGCTTATTATGGCTACACCTTC. Residues: CSASRDRVAYYGYTF.